This TCR beta chain was identified in a study of T cells in Graves' hyperthyroidism and ophthalmopathy (dated by TCRdb to the late 2010s). About the full investigation: Peripheral blood samples were taken at initial diagnosis, before any treatment was given. After sampling, hyperthyroidism patients received methimazole starting at 30 mg daily, and ophthalmopathy patients received high-dose intravenous methylprednisolone. In more than 5 Graves' hyperthyroidism patients, the study also compared T-cell repertoires from thyroid tissue with T-cell repertoires from blood. TCR Vbeta CDR3 sequencing of 130 to 150 peripheral blood samples (over 40 ophthalmopathy, 75 hyperthyroidism and approximately 17 progressor patients) is reported in the paper. Prospective prediction of ophthalmopathy was tested in an independent validation cohort consisting of 18 to 20 hyperthyroidism patients and approximately 16 patients who later progressed to ophthalmopathy. For training and testing, the roughly 97 patients in the discovery cohort were randomly divided in a 7:3 ratio. To identify distinguishing TCR V-J signatures, a discovery cohort of about 95 patients was used, comprising 40 to 45 with Graves' ophthalmopathy and about 59 with stable Graves' hyperthyroidism.

The TCR beta CDR3 regions were amplified from RNA transcripts. The first round of RT-PCR for the TCR CDR3 was performed with the HTBI primer set and the Qiagen OneStep RT-PCR kit. The libraries were constructed in a second round of multiplex PCR and then size-selected and purified. Sequencing of the libraries was done on an Illumina HiSeq2000 using paired-end 100 bp reads. The study's own analysis went as follows. SOAPnuke was used to process the raw data, throwing out any read that contained adapters or uncalled bases, had a mean Phred below 15, or lacked an exact constant-primer or identifier match. High-quality paired reads were merged with COPE v1.2.5, and unique nucleotide sequences were defined as clonotypes. Clonotypes were aligned to IMGT TRBV, TRBD and TRBJ reference segments using MiTCR v1.1. Analysis was restricted to V-J combinations with a frequency above 0.0001, which covered 98% to 99.2% of repertoires. The TCS score was defined as the ratio of F50 (clonal expansion) to E x V (chaos), calculated using BLOSUM62-based TCRdist between CDR3 peptides within each V-J. Welch's t-statistics and random forest reduced just over 500 V-J features to 10 to 15, which were used in a naive Bayes classifier (R e1071). TCRdb reprocessed the public reads (quality trimming at Q25 with fastp, clone calling with MiXCR) and kept in-frame beta chains. Each CDR3 protein appears once, grouped with its most common genes and DNA. These V and J calls rely on TCRdb rather than the paper's analysis. The sample table shows more than 350,000 distinct CDR3 sequences, and about 17% are seen once. Clones ranked in the top ten supply around 35% of the sample.

The hyperthyroidism patients were between 18 and 65 years old and newly diagnosed, with a disease duration of less than 2 months. Any patient with an uncontrolled infection, another autoimmune disease, pregnancy or lactation was excluded. Clinical symptoms, serum thyroxine and TRAb, thyroid ultrasound, and orbital computed tomography formed the basis for the diagnoses. Blood from progressor patients was drawn when they were first diagnosed with hyperthyroidism, before any ophthalmopathy symptoms appeared. Ficoll-Paque density gradient centrifugation was used to isolate PBMCs from about 10 ml of fresh peripheral blood. Progressor patients were first diagnosed with Graves' hyperthyroidism and then developed ophthalmopathy during follow-up. Total RNA was extracted with Trizol reagent, and quality was checked on an Agilent 2100 Bioanalyzer. At least ten counts were recorded for this clonotype. Its antigen is still unknown. Per-base quality was not reported, and no clone a single base away is much larger than it.

V and J are truncated by 6 bases and 4 bases respectively, leaving an intervening sequence of 14 bases. The germline V gene specifies SQVTM as CDR1 and ANQGSEA as CDR2. The cysteine opens and the phenylalanine closes a CDR3 of 13 amino acids. Only the CDR3 region is kept as DNA, spanning 39 bases read in frame from base 1. Results and caveats for the whole study, not just this receptor: In cross-validation, a model built on a 13 V-J signature told ophthalmopathy apart from stable hyperthyroidism with roughly 87% sensitivity and approximately 81% specificity, and in testing the same model reached 80%/75%. Sample size was not statistically predetermined, and investigators were not blinded to group allocation. Most expanded thyroid clonotypes (frequency above 0.001) were also found in blood, which suggests that blood repertoires may mirror thyroid immune responses. In validation, the model predicted progression to ophthalmopathy a median of around six months before onset, with roughly 70% sensitivity and more than 72% specificity.

Sequenced material: blood. This chain joins TRBV29-1 to TRBJ2-3, with the D segment possibly TRBD1 or TRBD2, each aligning over 5 bases. The TCR sequence derives from a woman in her twenties or thirties with Graves' hyperthyroidism that later progressed to Graves' ophthalmopathy. The CDR3 here reads CSVRRQGADTQYF. The bases are TGCAGCGTACGGAGGCAAGGGGCAGATACGCAGTATTTT.